This T cell receptor beta chain emerged from a study of cytomegalovirus exposure and HLA in healthy donors. This CDR3 has 15 residues. In germline, CDR1 is PRHDT, CDR2 FYEKMQ (reference sequence). V was shortened by 1 base and J by 5 bases, with 12 bases between the two germline ends. Researchers ran the PCR with 60 Vbeta and 13 Jbeta primers. Generated by immunoSEQ multiplex PCR, the TCRdb table keeps only in-frame clones and is missing some. The sample has tens of thousands of clones, more than 75% seen once. Sequencing was performed on PBMCs. The receptor comes from a young man in good health and CMV-seronegative. V is TRBV13 and J is TRBJ2-1; TRBD2 might be the D (6 bases). The CDR3: CASSLVADKNNEQFF. CDR3 DNA sequence: TGTGCCAGCAGCTTAGTAGCGGATAAGAACAATGAGCAGTTCTTC. Based on the CDR3 plus reference TRBV13 and TRBJ2-1, the full variable domain is AAGVIQSPRHLIKEKRETATLKCYPIPRHDTVYWYQQGPGQDPQFLISFYEKMQSDKGSIPDRFSAQQFSDYHSELNMSSLELGDSALYFCASSLVADKNNEQFFGPGTRLTVL.